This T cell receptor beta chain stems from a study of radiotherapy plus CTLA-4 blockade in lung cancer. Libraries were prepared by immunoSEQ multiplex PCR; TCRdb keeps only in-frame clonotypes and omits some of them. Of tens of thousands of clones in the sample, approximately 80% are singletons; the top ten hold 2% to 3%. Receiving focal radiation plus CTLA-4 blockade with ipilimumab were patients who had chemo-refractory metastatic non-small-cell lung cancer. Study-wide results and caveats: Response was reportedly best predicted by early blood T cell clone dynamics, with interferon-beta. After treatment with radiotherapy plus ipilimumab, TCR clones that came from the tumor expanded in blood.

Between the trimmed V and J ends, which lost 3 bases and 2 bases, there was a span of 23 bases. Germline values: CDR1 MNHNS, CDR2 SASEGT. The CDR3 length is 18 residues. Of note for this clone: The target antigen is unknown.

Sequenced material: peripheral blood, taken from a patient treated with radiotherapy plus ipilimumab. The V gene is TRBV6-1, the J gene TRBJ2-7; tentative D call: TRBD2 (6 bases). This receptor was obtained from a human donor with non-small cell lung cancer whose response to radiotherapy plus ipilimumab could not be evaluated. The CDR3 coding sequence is TGTGCCAGCAGTGATTTATATTTGGGGGGTCTGACTCCCTACGAGCAGTACTTC. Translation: CASSDLYLGGLTPYEQYF.